This T cell receptor (beta chain) is drawn from a study of T cell clonotyping in hematopoietic cell transplantation. Study-wide findings and caveats: Without cell sorting, CD4 versus CD8 contributions remain unresolved. Pathologically expanded recipient clonotypes increased progressively from day 30 to day 180 as diversity fell.

In regard to this clone: Its antigen remains unidentified.

The data were produced by immunoSEQ multiplex PCR, yet TCRdb's version contains in-frame clones alone and is incomplete. The table lists approximately 8,800 clones, more than 80% of them singletons. There are 12 residues in the CDR3. The V end was cut by 0 bases, the J end by 15 bases, with 13 bases between. Germline CDR1 and CDR2: SGHTA and FQGNSA. This rearrangement joins TRBV7-2 to TRBJ2-3; weak D call: TRBD2 (7 bases). The material sequenced was PBMCs, taken at the time of graft-versus-host disease after allogeneic stem cell transplant. The source is a male patient aged 60 to 75 who had an allogeneic stem cell transplant from an unrelated donor, so the T cells may come from the graft donor. Some clones in this sample may be carry-over from other donors' samples. The CDR3 nucleotides read TGTGCCAGCAGCTTAGCGGGGGGGCCGGGTTATTTT. Its translation is CASSLAGGPGYF.